The 22 T cell receptor beta chains listed next were all sequenced from one sample in a study of beta chain features in type 1 diabetes. The authors reverse transcribed all of the isolated RNA, so sequencing captured expressed TCRB transcripts. Method: immunoSEQ multiplex PCR; TCRdb's copy keeps in-frame clones and lacks some. The sample comprises about 200,000 clones, approximately 10% of which are singletons, and 1% to 1.5% rests with the top ten. Material: central memory CD4+ T cells from blood. The receptors here all came from a man between 18 and 35 years old in good health.

This clone was seen a handful of times. The chain joins TRBV30 to TRBJ2-1; perhaps D is TRBD1 or TRBD2 (5 bases each). CDR3 size: 13 residues. Germline assignment: CDR1 GTSNPN and CDR2 SVGIG (reference sequence). V lost 8 bases, J lost 3 bases, and 14 bases lay in between. CDR3 amino acids: CAAPGRIYNEQFF. CDR3 coding DNA: TGTGCCGCCCCGGGACGCATCTACAATGAGCAGTTCTTC.

The chain carries TRBV5-1 and TRBJ2-5; 9 positions match TRBD1. The J call may be incorrect, as the DNA end agrees better with TRBJ2-7. Germline CDR1 is SGHRS and CDR2 is YFSETQ. The CDR3 is 15 residues long. CDR3 DNA sequence: TGCGCCAGCAGCTTGCCGGGACAGGGACCCTACGAGCAGTACTTC. It yields the protein CASSLPGQGPYEQYF.

The gene calls are TRBV11-2 and TRBJ1-4; D ambiguous. CDR1 is SGHAT, CDR2 FQNNGV, per germline. V lost 5 bases, J lost 0 bases, and 13 bases lay in between. This CDR3 spans 16 amino acids. The CDR3 DNA is TGTGCCAGCAGCCCGGGGTATCGAGCAACTAATGAAAAACTGTTTTTT. Amino acids: CASSPGYRATNEKLFF.

This clone was seen ten or more times. The rearrangement uses TRBV11-2 and TRBJ2-1, with D unresolved. Trimming took 1 base from V and 4 from J, leaving 14 bases between them. Germline lookup yields CDR1 SGHAT and CDR2 FQNNGV. The CDR3 consists of 16 residues. The CDR3 loop is CASSLGSRSLYNEQFF. CDR3 in DNA: TGTGCCAGCAGCTTAGGAAGCCGGAGCCTGTACAATGAGCAGTTCTTC.

This clone was seen a few times. V gene TRBV7-8 combines with J gene TRBJ2-7; no reliable D call. The CDR3 covers 15 residues. Trimming shortened V by 5 bases and J by 3 bases, and 17 bases separated the two germline ends. CDR1 and CDR2 from the germline V gene are SGHVS and FQNEAQ. The CDR3 is CASSIDSNPLYEQYF. CDR3 nucleotides: TGTGCCAGCAGCATAGACTCCAACCCACTCTACGAGCAGTACTTC. The entire variable domain, with the rest obtained from reference TRBV7-8 and TRBJ2-7, is as follows: GAGVSQSPRYKVAKRGQDVALRCDPISGHVSLFWYQQALGQGPEFLTYFQNEAQLDKSGLPSDRFFAERPEGSVSTLKIQRTQQEDSAVYLCASSIDSNPLYEQYFGPGTRLTVT.

In its sample, this clone was seen a few times. The chain recombines TRBV9 with TRBJ2-3; TRBD2 matches at 13 bases. The CDR3 has 16 amino acids. Looked up from germline, CDR1 is SGDLS and CDR2 is YYNGEE. Unmatched junction bases numbered 8, after V lost 3 bases and J lost 7 bases. The CDR3: CASSARTSGSLHTQYF. CDR3 DNA: TGTGCCAGCAGCGCAAGGACTAGCGGGAGCCTCCATACGCAGTATTTT.

This clone was observed a few times. The same CDR3 can be traced to other DNA sequences in this sample. The V call is TRBV4-3, the J call TRBJ2-3; perhaps TRBD2 as D (6 bases). Germline assignment: CDR1 LGHNA and CDR2 YSLEER. V was cut by 0 bases and J by 2 bases, with 12 bases left in between. The CDR3 runs 16 residues. The CDR3 coding sequence is TGCGCCAGCAGCCAAGATTGGGCGGGGTTCACAGATACGCAGTATTTT. Its protein is CASSQDWAGFTDTQYF.

This sequence joins TRBV5-4 and TRBJ2-7, with 7 bases fitting TRBD2. V lost 1 base to trimming and J lost 5 bases; unmatched junction nucleotides: 9. Germline CDR1 SGHNT, CDR2 YYREEE (reference sequence). The CDR3 is made up of 15 amino acids. CDR3: CASSLSGGSIHEQYF. The CDR3 bases are TGTGCCAGCAGCTTGTCCGGCGGGAGTATCCACGAGCAGTACTTC.

This chain connects TRBV19 to TRBJ2-2; D not certain. The CDR3 has 13 amino acids. The germline CDR1 and CDR2 sequences are LNHDA and SQIVND (reference sequence). V was shortened by 6 bases and J by 7 bases, with 12 bases between the two germline ends. The CDR3: CASRRLGNGELFF. The CDR3 DNA follows: TGTGCCAGTAGGCGGCTCGGAAACGGGGAGCTGTTTTTT.

The chain combines TRBV7-9 with TRBJ1-1, with a weak D call TRBD1 (6 bases). Looked up from germline, CDR1 is SEHNR and CDR2 is FQNEAQ (reference sequence). The CDR3 consists of 14 residues. V gave up 5 bases and J gave up 1 base, with 11 bases separating them. The CDR3 is CASSHPGQNTEAFF. CDR3 DNA sequence: TGTGCCAGCAGCCACCCGGGACAGAACACTGAAGCTTTCTTT.

This clone was seen a handful of times. The rearrangement uses TRBV4-2 and TRBJ2-3; tentative D call: TRBD2 (5 bases). V lost 1 base and J lost 0, with 14 bases in between. Germline CDR1 reads LGHNA; CDR2 reads YNFKEQ. The CDR3 is made up of 17 amino acids. The DNA of the CDR3 is TGTGCCAGCAGCCAAGGAGGCCCGGGATCTAGCACAGATACGCAGTATTTT. It translates to CASSQGGPGSSTDTQYF.

This clone was observed a few times. The rearrangement uses TRBV18 and TRBJ1-1, with D hard to call. The CDR3 length is 15 residues. Per the germline V gene, CDR1 is KGHSH and CDR2 is LQKENI. Trimming stripped 6 bases from V and 1 base from J, with 15 bases between. CDR3 region: CASSSIQAGNTEAFF. CDR3 sequence (DNA): TGTGCCAGCTCCTCGATCCAGGCAGGGAACACTGAAGCTTTCTTT.

As regards this clone: The same CDR3 is also encoded by other DNA sequences in this sample. The chain has TRBV5-6 and TRBJ2-7, with TRBD1 matching over 8 bases. Losses at the gene ends were 4 bases for V and 4 bases for J; bases not matched to a gene: 1. The CDR3 consists of 12 residues. Germline V lookup: CDR1 SGHDT, CDR2 YYEEEE. CDR3 amino acids: CASSRTGYEQYF. The CDR3 DNA reads as TGTGCCAGCAGCCGGACAGGGTACGAGCAGTACTTC.

This clone has more than one count but fewer than ten. This chain uses TRBV19 with TRBJ1-4; D gene ambiguous. Trimming left V 7 bases short and J 5 bases short, with 11 bases between. The CDR3 spans 13 residues. Germline CDR1 LNHDA, CDR2 SQIVND (reference sequence). CDR3 region: CASTKQRNEKLFF. For the CDR3, the DNA is TGTGCCAGTACAAAACAACGAAATGAAAAACTGTTTTTT.

In this sample, this clone turned up a few times. The CDR3 DNA reads TGTGCCAGTAGTACCCGGGGAGGTCGGTACGAGCAGTACTTC. This codes for CASSTRGGRYEQYF. The chain uses TRBV19 and TRBJ2-7; the D gene is possibly TRBD2 (6 bases). Trimming removed 4 bases from V and 4 bases from J, with 14 bases in between. CDR3 length equals 14 residues. Germline V gene data show CDR1 as LNHDA and CDR2 as SQIVND (reference sequence). Supplemented by reference TRBV19 and TRBJ2-7, the full variable domain reads DGGITQSPKYLFRKEGQNVTLSCEQNLNHDAMYWYRQDPGQGLRLIYYSQIVNDFQKGDIAEGYSVSREKKESFPLTVTSAQKNPTAFYLCASSTRGGRYEQYFGPGTRLTVT.

Details on this clone: This likely stems from a read error, as it lies one base from a far larger clone. The CDR3 DNA is TGTGCCAGCAGCGTTCAGGAGCTCCCCTACGAGCAGTACTTC. Protein product: CASSVQELPYEQYF. V and J are TRBV9 and TRBJ2-7; D is undetermined. CDR1 and CDR2 from the germline V gene are SGDLS and YYNGEE. Trimming stripped 2 bases from V and 2 bases from J, with 11 bases between. The CDR3 sequence is 14 residues long.

This clone was recorded many times. The same CDR3 is also encoded by other DNA sequences in this sample. The chain couples TRBV7-8 to TRBJ1-5, with 7 bases identical to TRBD1. The CDR3 has 18 amino acids. The germline V gene has CDR1 SGHVS and CDR2 FQNEAQ. V lost 5 bases to trimming and J lost 0 bases; unmatched junction nucleotides: 13. CDR3 sequence (DNA): TGTGCCAGCAGCCGGACAGGTGCTCTGTCTTATAGCAATCAGCCCCAGCATTTT. This codes for CASSRTGALSYSNQPQHF.

This clone was seen a handful of times. The CDR3 region is CASDPGFPNTGELFF. CDR3 sequence (DNA): TGTGCCAGTGACCCCGGATTCCCGAACACCGGGGAGCTGTTTTTT. The chain couples TRBV28 to TRBJ2-2; no firm D call. V lost 9 bases and J 0 bases, leaving 14 bases between the germline ends. The germline V gene has CDR1 MDHEN and CDR2 SYDVKM. The CDR3 is made up of 15 amino acids.

This clone was counted many times. V usage is TRBV6-1 and J usage is TRBJ2-1; TRBD2 matches 7 bases. The CDR3 is 13 residues long. V trimming: 4 bases; J trimming: 7 bases; junction bases outside the gene matches: 4. CDR1 MNHNS and CDR2 SASEGT come from the germline V gene. CDR3 sequence reads: CASSVGRWNEQFF. The DNA for the CDR3 is TGTGCCAGCAGTGTCGGGAGGTGGAATGAGCAGTTCTTC.

This clone was recorded a few times. J is TRBJ1-1 and V is TRBV15; possibly TRBD1 for D (5 bases). The CDR3 has 14 residues. V gave up 5 bases and J gave up 6 bases, with 16 bases separating them. Germline CDR1 LNHNV, CDR2 YYDKDF (reference sequence). The DNA of the CDR3 is TGTGCCACCAGCCGAAATTTGGGGGTTGCTGAAGCTTTCTTT. As protein: CATSRNLGVAEAFF.

J is TRBJ2-1 and V is TRBV28, with 10 bases fitting TRBD2. The V gene end was trimmed by 6 bases and the J gene end by 1 base; junction bases not matched to a gene: 9. This CDR3 contains 17 residues. Per the germline V gene, CDR1 is MDHEN and CDR2 is SYDVKM. The CDR3 region has the DNA TGTGCCAGCAGACAACCGGGACTAGCGCGTTCCTACAATGAGCAGTTCTTC. It specifies CASRQPGLARSYNEQFF.

This chain joins TRBV5-4 and TRBJ2-7; 9 bases are shared with TRBD1. J lost 7 bases, V lost 6 bases, and 20 bases had no gene match. Germline loops: CDR1 SGHNT, CDR2 YYREEE (reference sequence). The CDR3 covers 17 residues. The CDR3 sequence: CASNPGTGIERAYEQYF. In DNA, the CDR3 is TGTGCCAGCAACCCCGGGACAGGGATCGAAAGGGCGTATGAGCAGTACTTC.